This T cell receptor (beta chain) emerged from a study of PD-L1 blockade in urothelial cancer. On the study more broadly: Bladder-origin urothelial cancer in males covered most of the roughly 29 patients. Patients' histories included 0 to 3 prior chemotherapy regimens. Blood samples contained a median around 140,000 T cells.

The study's findings and limits: Pretreatment TCR clonality in blood, when below the median, was predictive of better survival.

Libraries were prepared by immunoSEQ multiplex PCR; TCRdb keeps only in-frame clonotypes and omits some of them. The table shows roughly 40,000 clones, with more than 70% occurring only once. This clone was observed once. Antigen specificity is unknown. This CDR3 region has 14 residues. CDR1 is SEHNR and CDR2 is FQNEAQ in the germline V gene (reference sequence). V lost 5 bases and J lost 8; bases outside the gene matches: 5. Sequenced material: PBMCs, taken around atezolizumab (anti-PD-L1) treatment. The chain links TRBV7-9 to TRBJ1-4; 10 bases agree with TRBD1. This receptor was identified in a man aged 55 to 70 with urothelial cancer. Written as DNA, the CDR3 is TGTGCCAGCAGCACGGGACAGGGGCACGAAAAACTGTTTTTT. It translates to CASSTGQGHEKLFF.